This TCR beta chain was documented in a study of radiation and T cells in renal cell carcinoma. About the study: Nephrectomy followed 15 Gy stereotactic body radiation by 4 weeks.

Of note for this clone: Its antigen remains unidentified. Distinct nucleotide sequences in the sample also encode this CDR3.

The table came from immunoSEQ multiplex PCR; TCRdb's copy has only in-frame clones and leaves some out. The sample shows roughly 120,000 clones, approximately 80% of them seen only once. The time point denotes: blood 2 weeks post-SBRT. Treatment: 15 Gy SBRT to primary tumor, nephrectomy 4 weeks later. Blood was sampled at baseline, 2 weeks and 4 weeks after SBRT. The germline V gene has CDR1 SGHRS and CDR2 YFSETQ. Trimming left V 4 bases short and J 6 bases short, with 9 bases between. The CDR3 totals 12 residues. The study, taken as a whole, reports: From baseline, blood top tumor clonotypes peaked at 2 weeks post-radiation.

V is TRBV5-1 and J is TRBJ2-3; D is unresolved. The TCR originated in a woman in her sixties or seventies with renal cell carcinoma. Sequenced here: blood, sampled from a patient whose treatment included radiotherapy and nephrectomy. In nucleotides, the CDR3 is TGCGCCAGCAGCCTGTCCGCGGATACGCAGTATTTT. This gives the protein CASSLSADTQYF.